These 25 T cell receptor beta chains were all obtained from the same sample, sequenced in a study of regulatory T cells in long-lasting Graves disease. Time point reported: newly diagnosed GD, antithyroid drugs for less than 3 months. RNA extracted from PBMCs served as the sequencing template. To make TCR beta libraries, researchers used iRepertoire HTBI primers and Arm-PCR of CDR3 regions. MiXCR, applied by TCRdb to the multiplex PCR reads, yields one record per CDR3 protein. The data show over 200,000 distinct CDR3 sequences, 15% to 20% seen once. The input for sequencing was peripheral blood mononuclear cells (PBMCs), taken at new diagnosis, from a patient treated with antithyroid drugs. These receptors all stem from a female donor with Graves disease.

This clonotype was seen a handful of times. The CDR3 nucleotides read TGCAGTGCTAGAGATCCATCACTAGCGGGAGGGTCGGATGAGCAGTTCTTC. Its protein product is CSARDPSLAGGSDEQFF. The rearrangement joins TRBV20-1 to TRBJ2-1; 13 nucleotides agree with TRBD2. Germline V gene sequence: CDR1 DFQATT, CDR2 SNEGSKA (reference sequence). V gave up 0 bases and J gave up 8 bases; unmatched junction bases: 10. The CDR3 totals 17 residues.

This clonotype was counted only a few times. This chain connects TRBV3-1 to TRBJ2-7, with D unclear. The germline V gene has CDR1 LGHDT and CDR2 YNNKEL (reference sequence). CDR3 length equals 14 residues. Trimming cost V 4 bases and J 6 bases, with 16 bases left between them. DNA for the CDR3: TGTGCCAGCAGCCGCCTGACGGAGTCCCTCGAGCAGTACTTC. Its protein is CASSRLTESLEQYF.

This clonotype has a count of ten or more. V gene TRBV12-3 or TRBV12-4 combines with J gene TRBJ2-3, with D unclear. The CDR3 runs to 13 residues. Trimming took 6 bases from V and 1 from J, leaving 8 bases between them. CDR3 sequence (DNA): TGTGCCAGCAGCGTTAGTGGCACAGATACGCAGTATTTT. Translated, it gives CASSVSGTDTQYF.

This clonotype came up many times. The chain recombines TRBV7-9 with TRBJ1-1; D not certain. There are 11 residues in the CDR3. The germline gives CDR1 SEHNR, CDR2 FQNEAQ (reference sequence). V shed 3 bases and J shed 6 bases, with 5 bases lying between them. CDR3 sequence reads: CASSFGPEAFF. CDR3 nucleotides: TGTGCCAGCAGCTTCGGACCTGAAGCTTTCTTT.

This clonotype was observed a handful of times. The chain carries TRBV24-1 and TRBJ2-3; D remains unclear. Per the germline V gene, CDR1 is KGHDR and CDR2 is SFDVKD. The germline V and J ends were trimmed by 0 bases and 4 bases, with 7 bases remaining between them. The CDR3 is made up of 14 amino acids. The CDR3: CATSDLYGSDTQYF. The CDR3, as DNA: TGTGCCACCAGTGATTTGTACGGATCAGATACGCAGTATTTT.

This clonotype was counted at least ten times. This chain connects TRBV2 to TRBJ1-4, with D unresolved. The CDR3 length is 15 residues. V dropped 4 bases and J dropped 0 bases, with 9 bases sitting between them. Germline-derived CDR1 and CDR2 are SNHLY and FYNNEI. CDR3 loop: CASSGSVSTNEKLFF. The DNA for the CDR3 is TGTGCCAGCAGTGGTTCAGTTTCAACTAATGAAAAACTGTTTTTT.

At least ten counts were recorded for this clonotype. The rearrangement joins TRBV11-3 to TRBJ2-1; tentatively, D is TRBD2 (6 bases). This CDR3 is 12 amino acids long. Germline CDR1 SGHNT, CDR2 YENEEA. V lost 5 bases, J lost 9 bases, and 11 bases lay in between. The CDR3 reads CASSTGLSEQFF. CDR3 coding DNA: TGTGCCAGCAGCACAGGACTATCTGAGCAGTTCTTC.

This clonotype has ten or more counts. V and J are TRBV28 and TRBJ2-7; TRBD2 aligns across 11 bases. V lost 3 bases and J lost 5; bases outside the gene matches: 6. Germline CDR1 reads MDHEN; CDR2 reads SYDVKM. The CDR3 extends over 15 amino acids. CDR3 sequence (DNA): TGTGCCAGCAGTTTTTTAGCGGGAGGGAGGGACGAGCAGTACTTC. Translated, it gives CASSFLAGGRDEQYF.

In regard to this clonotype: A single base separates this from a much larger clone, so it may be a read error. J is TRBJ2-1 and V is TRBV5-1, with 7 nucleotides matching TRBD1. The DNA end is more similar to TRBJ2-5, so the J call may be wrong. The CDR3 extends over 14 amino acids. Germline assignment: CDR1 SGHRS and CDR2 YFSETQ. The CDR3 here is CVSSYGQAQETQYF. The CDR3 bases are TGCGTCAGCAGCTACGGACAGGCTCAAGAGACCCAGTACTTC.

This clonotype came up a few times. The CDR3 sequence: CSARTSGSKNTGELFF. As DNA, the CDR3 is TGCAGTGCTAGGACTAGCGGGAGCAAGAACACCGGGGAGCTGTTTTTT. The chain links TRBV20-1 to TRBJ2-2; TRBD2 matches at 12 bases. The CDR3 runs to 16 residues. V shed 3 bases, J shed 1 base, and the junction held 3 bases outside the gene matches. Germline CDR1 DFQATT, CDR2 SNEGSKA (reference sequence).

This clonotype was detected many times. This sequence joins TRBV11-2 and TRBJ2-7; 11 bases are a match to TRBD2. Per germline, CDR1 SGHAT and CDR2 FQNNGV. The J segment lost 3 bases and the V segment lost 5 bases, leaving 9 bases of the junction unmatched. This CDR3 contains 16 residues. The CDR3 sequence is CASSPGLAVVDYEQYF. The CDR3 coding sequence is TGTGCCAGCAGCCCGGGACTAGCGGTGGTAGACTACGAGCAGTACTTC.

This clonotype was seen many times. The V and J genes are TRBV6-5 and TRBJ1-4; D is possibly TRBD1 (6 bases). V lost 4 bases to trimming and J lost 4 bases, with 10 bases between them. This CDR3 is built from 14 residues. Germline-derived CDR1 and CDR2 are MNHEY and SVGAGI. Written as DNA, the CDR3 is TGTGCCAGCAGTTCAGGACAGCGTAATGAAAAACTGTTTTTT. Its translation is CASSSGQRNEKLFF.

This chain uses TRBV9 with TRBJ1-1, with D unresolved. Trimming left V 4 bases short and J 6 bases short, with 13 bases between. The CDR3 is 13 residues long. The germline gives CDR1 SGDLS, CDR2 YYNGEE. In nucleotides, the CDR3 is TGTGCCAGCAGCCAAACAGTTAACGCTGAAGCTTTCTTT. Residues: CASSQTVNAEAFF.

Regarding this clonotype: Only one base separates this from a far larger clonotype, so it likely reflects a read error. In this CDR3 the conserved last residue, phenylalanine or tryptophan, is missing, so a read error is likely. The DNA is left out, because the CDR3 cannot be placed on it with certainty; the CDR3 is given as TCRdb lists it. The chain combines TRBV2 with TRBJ2-1; TRBD1, the table's D call, lacks a check against the DNA. Including both end residues, the CDR3 is 15 amino acids long. Germline loops: CDR1 SNHLY, CDR2 FYNNEI. The CDR3 here is CASSRRGSRTDTQYL.

This clonotype was counted between two and nine times. This chain links TRBV4-2 with TRBJ1-1; perhaps TRBD1 as D (6 bases). Germline CDR1 and CDR2: LGHNA and YNFKEQ. Trimming pared 0 bases from V and 4 bases from J, leaving 12 bases between. The CDR3 runs 15 residues. This CDR3 reads CASSQENGQSTEAFF. CDR3 nucleotides: TGTGCCAGCAGCCAAGAAAATGGACAGAGCACTGAAGCTTTCTTT.

The V gene is TRBV11-2, the J gene TRBJ2-3; TRBD2 aligns across 10 bases. From germline, CDR1 is SGHAT and CDR2 FQNNGV. The CDR3 contains 16 residues. The ends lost 1 base at V and 8 bases at J; junction bases unmatched: 9. The CDR3 DNA sequence: TGTGCCAGCAGCTTAGGCGGGGCTAGCGGGAGAGGTACGCAGTATTTT. It translates to CASSLGGASGRGTQYF.

The V and J genes are TRBV10-1 and TRBJ2-1; TRBD1 aligns across 10 bases. The germline V gene has CDR1 WNHNN and CDR2 SYGVQD (reference sequence). The CDR3 has 15 amino acids. Losses at the gene ends were 10 bases for V and 5 bases for J; bases not matched to a gene: 11. Here the CDR3 DNA reads TGCGCCACCCCCCCCTGGGACAGGGGCCACAATGAGCAGTTCTTC. It encodes CATPPWDRGHNEQFF.

This clonotype has ten or more counts. V gene TRBV20-1 combines with J gene TRBJ2-3, with TRBD2 as a possible D gene (6 bases). The germline V gene encodes CDR1 DFQATT and CDR2 SNEGSKA (reference sequence). The CDR3 consists of 15 residues. Trimming cost V 6 bases and J 0 bases, with 16 bases left between them. The CDR3 reads CSAPALGLSTDTQYF. CDR3 coding DNA: TGCAGTGCCCCGGCTCTGGGACTTAGCACAGATACGCAGTATTTT.

This chain joins TRBV19 and TRBJ1-5; D is ambiguous. CDR3 size: 14 residues. The ends were cut back, 6 bases at V and 0 bases at J, with 9 bases in the middle. The germline gives CDR1 LNHDA, CDR2 SQIVND (reference sequence). For the CDR3, the DNA is TGTGCCAGTAGCTCTTTCGGTAGCAATCAGCCCCAGCATTTT. It is translated as CASSSFGSNQPQHF. Looking up the rest from reference TRBV19 and TRBJ1-5 gives the full variable domain: DGGITQSPKYLFRKEGQNVTLSCEQNLNHDAMYWYRQDPGQGLRLIYYSQIVNDFQKGDIAEGYSVSREKKESFPLTVTSAQKNPTAFYLCASSSFGSNQPQHFGDGTRLSIL.

V is TRBV10-3 and J is TRBJ2-2; the match to TRBD2 covers 8 bases. CDR3 size: 14 residues. The V gene end was trimmed by 7 bases and the J gene end by 6 bases; junction bases not matched to a gene: 7. Germline lookup yields CDR1 ENHRY and CDR2 SYGVKD. The CDR3 protein is CAINPGGPSGELFF. The CDR3 DNA follows: TGTGCCATCAACCCGGGAGGGCCTTCCGGGGAGCTGTTTTTT.

Many counts were recorded for this clonotype. This rearrangement joins TRBV7-9 to TRBJ1-1; possible D gene TRBD1, 5 bases. Trimming removed 1 base at V and 6 bases at J, with 12 bases between. Germline V CDR1 and CDR2: SEHNR, FQNEAQ (reference sequence). This CDR3 has 14 amino acids. CDR3 protein: CASSLVGERAEAFF. In DNA form, the CDR3 reads TGTGCCAGCAGCTTAGTGGGGGAGAGGGCTGAAGCTTTCTTT.

This clonotype was recorded at least ten times. V is TRBV7-2 and J is TRBJ2-3; D unresolved. Looked up from germline, CDR1 is SGHTA and CDR2 is FQGNSA. The CDR3 is made up of 13 amino acids. The V and J ends lost 7 bases and 3 bases respectively, with 11 bases between them. This chain's CDR3 is CASIPGWTDTQYF. The CDR3 bases are TGTGCCAGCATCCCTGGGTGGACAGATACGCAGTATTTT.

There are many counts of this clonotype. The chain is built from TRBV10-3 and TRBJ1-5; 7 nucleotides align to TRBD1. From germline, CDR1 is ENHRY and CDR2 SYGVKD. The ends lost 11 bases at V and 4 bases at J; junction bases unmatched: 5. This CDR3 has 12 amino acids. The CDR3 here is CAAQGVNQPQHF. CDR3 bases: TGTGCCGCCCAGGGGGTGAATCAGCCCCAGCATTTT.

The chain couples TRBV6-1 to TRBJ1-2, with D perhaps matching TRBD1 (5 bases). The length of the CDR3 is 16 residues. V shed 0 bases and J shed 5 bases, with 16 bases lying between them. Germline CDR1 MNHNS, CDR2 SASEGT. The CDR3 region is CASSEALRDRMYGYTF. Here the CDR3 DNA reads TGTGCCAGCAGTGAAGCACTCAGGGACCGAATGTATGGCTACACCTTC.

The chain carries TRBV7-9 and TRBJ1-2; D is unclear. The germline V gene has CDR1 SEHNR and CDR2 FQNEAQ (reference sequence). CDR3 length: 14 residues. V lost 8 bases and J 6 bases, leaving 19 bases between the germline ends. DNA for the CDR3: TGTGCCAGCGGCCCCCCCTGGGCCTCTGATGGCTACACCTTC. Translating gives CASGPPWASDGYTF.